The clone carrying this T cell receptor (beta chain) was seen many times. Its specificity is not known. These data originate in a study of T cell repertoires in cytomegalovirus infection. Study-level information: Public TCR beta signature analysis indicated the presence of both CMV infection and matching HLA type. General study points: Adding up the frequency of public TCR beta families identified people who carried CMV plus the relevant HLA. The response measured ex vivo was dominated by TCR beta clonotypes (HLA-C-restricted and CMV-specific).

TCRdb used MiXCR to reprocess the reads, holding one entry per CDR3 protein. This sample has around 450,000 distinct CDR3 sequences; around 10% occur once, and the top ten carry 10%. V lost 6 bases to trimming and J lost 15 bases, with 18 bases between them. CDR3 length equals 12 residues. The V gene's germline CDR1 is MDHEN and CDR2 SYDVKM. The chain couples TRBV28 to TRBJ2-1; the D gene could be TRBD1 or TRBD2 (6 bases each). The clonotype originates from a human donor in good health (CMV status not recorded). Some clones in this sample may be carry-over from other donors' samples. What was sequenced was PBMCs. The CDR3 region is CASSIGQPGRFF. The CDR3 DNA follows: TGTGCCAGCAGCATTGGACAGCCCGGGAGGTTCTTC.